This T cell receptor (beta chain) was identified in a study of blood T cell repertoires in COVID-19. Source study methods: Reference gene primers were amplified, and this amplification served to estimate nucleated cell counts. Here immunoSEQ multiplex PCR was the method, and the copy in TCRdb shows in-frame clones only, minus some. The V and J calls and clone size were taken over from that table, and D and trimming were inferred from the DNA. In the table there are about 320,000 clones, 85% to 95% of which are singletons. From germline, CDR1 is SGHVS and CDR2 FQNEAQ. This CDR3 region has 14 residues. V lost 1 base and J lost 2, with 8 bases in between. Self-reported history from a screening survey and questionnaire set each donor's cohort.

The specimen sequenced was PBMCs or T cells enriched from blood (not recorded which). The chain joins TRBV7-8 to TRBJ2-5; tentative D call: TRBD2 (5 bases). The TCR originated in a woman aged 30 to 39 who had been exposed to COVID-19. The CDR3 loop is CASSLGTAQETQYF. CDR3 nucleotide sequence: TGTGCCAGCAGCTTAGGGACTGCACAAGAGACCCAGTACTTC.